Listed below are T cell receptor beta chains from one sample, sequenced in a study of T cells in Graves' hyperthyroidism and ophthalmopathy. TCRdb passed the multiplex PCR reads through MiXCR, listing each CDR3 protein once. The repertoire holds 400,000 or so distinct CDR3 sequences, over 12% seen once, with 28% in the top ten. The sample comprised blood. All receptors derive from a man over 45 with Graves' ophthalmopathy. Each CDR3 is given with its conserved first and last residue. D genes are given only for firm matches. Some rows mark clone size as missing; the rest say once, few, many or name a class of expanded clone.

v_gene: TRBV6-1
d_gene: TRBD1
abundance: many
j_gene: TRBJ1-1
CDR3nt: TGTGCCAGCAGTATGGGGACAGGGATGGGGAACACTGAAGCTTTCTTT
CDR3aa: CASSMGTGMGNTEAFF

v_gene: TRBV6-1
d_gene: TRBD1
abundance: many
j_gene: TRBJ2-5
CDR3nt: TGTGCCAGCCACGACCCGGGACAGGGGGCTTTTGAGACCCAGTACTTC
CDR3aa: CASHDPGQGAFETQYF

v_gene: TRBV3-1
d_gene: TRBD2
abundance: many
j_gene: TRBJ2-7
CDR3nt: TGTGCCAGCAGCCAAACGGGACTAGCCTTTGGTGAGCAGTACTTC
CDR3aa: CASSQTGLAFGEQYF

v_gene: TRBV5-4
d_gene: NA
abundance: NA
j_gene: TRBJ2-3
CDR3nt: TGTGCCAGCAGCTTGTCGACCGGCGGTAGGGCTTTAGGTACGCAGTATTTT
CDR3aa: CASSLSTGGRALGTQYF

v_gene: TRBV29-1
d_gene: NA
abundance: NA
j_gene: TRBJ2-7
CDR3nt: TGCAGCGTTGTGGGGGCAACCCTAGCTGATTCCTACGAGCAGTACTTC
CDR3aa: CSVVGATLADSYEQYF

v_gene: TRBV7-8
d_gene: NA
abundance: medium-sized
j_gene: TRBJ2-1
CDR3nt: TGTGCCAGCAGCTGGAGCGGCTACAATGAGCAGTTCTTC
CDR3aa: CASSWSGYNEQFF

v_gene: TRBV4-1
d_gene: NA
abundance: few
j_gene: TRBJ1-2
CDR3nt: TGCGCCAGCAGCCGAACGACAGCCCCTGGTGGCTACACCTTC
CDR3aa: CASSRTTAPGGYTF

v_gene: TRBV12-3/TRBV12-4
d_gene: TRBD2
abundance: many
j_gene: TRBJ2-3
CDR3nt: TGTGCCAGCAGTCAAGGGACTAGCGGAGCAGATACGCAGTATTTT
CDR3aa: CASSQGTSGADTQYF

v_gene: TRBV6-5
d_gene: TRBD1
abundance: few
j_gene: TRBJ1-4
CDR3nt: TGTGCCAGCAGTTGGGACAGGGGTGAAAAACTGTTTTTT
CDR3aa: CASSWDRGEKLFF

v_gene: TRBV20-1
d_gene: TRBD1
abundance: many
j_gene: TRBJ2-3
CDR3nt: TGCAGTGCTGGGCGATCGGACAGGGGGCCAGATACGCAGTATTTT
CDR3aa: CSAGRSDRGPDTQYF

v_gene: TRBV27
d_gene: TRBD2
abundance: many
j_gene: TRBJ2-1
CDR3nt: TGTGCCAGCAGTGTATACTCGGACGCGGTGGGAGCGGGAGTGGAGTTCTTC
CDR3aa: CASSVYSDAVGAGVEFF

v_gene: TRBV15
d_gene: NA
abundance: NA
j_gene: TRBJ2-7
CDR3nt: TGTGCCACCAGCAGAGATATGGGGGGCAGCGCCTACGAGCAGTACTTC
CDR3aa: CATSRDMGGSAYEQYF

v_gene: TRBV3-1
d_gene: TRBD1
abundance: many
j_gene: TRBJ2-1
CDR3nt: TGTGCCAGCAGCCCAGACAGGGCCATGAATGAGCAGTTCTTC
CDR3aa: CASSPDRAMNEQFF

v_gene: TRBV30
d_gene: TRBD1
abundance: many
j_gene: TRBJ2-5
CDR3nt: TGTGCCTGGAGTGTACCCCGGGACAGTCCATGGGAGACCCAGTACTTC
CDR3aa: CAWSVPRDSPWETQYF

v_gene: TRBV29-1
d_gene: NA
abundance: few
j_gene: TRBJ2-1
CDR3nt: TGCAGCGTTGAAGAGGGTAAGCGGTCCTACAATGAGCAGTTCTTC
CDR3aa: CSVEEGKRSYNEQFF

v_gene: TRBV27
d_gene: NA
abundance: many
j_gene: TRBJ2-7
CDR3nt: TGTGCCAGCAGGGCATGGGAGCAGTACTTC
CDR3aa: CASRAWEQYF

v_gene: TRBV6-2/TRBV6-3
d_gene: NA
abundance: many
j_gene: TRBJ1-4
CDR3nt: TGTGCCAGCAGTTACTCGACGCAGCCCAAAAAACTGTTTTTT
CDR3aa: CASSYSTQPKKLFF

v_gene: TRBV29-1
d_gene: NA
abundance: few
j_gene: TRBJ2-1
CDR3nt: TGCAGCGTTGAAGGGGGCTATGAGCAGTTCTTC
CDR3aa: CSVEGGYEQFF

v_gene: TRBV4-2
d_gene: TRBD1
abundance: NA
j_gene: TRBJ1-5
CDR3nt: TGTGCCAGCAGCCCCGACAGGGAGAGGAATCAGCCCCAGCATTTT
CDR3aa: CASSPDRERNQPQHF

v_gene: TRBV19
d_gene: NA
abundance: few
j_gene: TRBJ1-4
CDR3nt: TGTGCCAGTAGACCCCGGGGCGCAACTAATGAAAAACTGTTTTTT
CDR3aa: CASRPRGATNEKLFF

v_gene: TRBV20-1
d_gene: NA
abundance: few
j_gene: TRBJ2-1
CDR3nt: TGCAGTGCTATGGACCGAGACCCGGTGGATGAGCAGTTCTTC
CDR3aa: CSAMDRDPVDEQFF

v_gene: TRBV6-1
d_gene: TRBD1
abundance: many
j_gene: TRBJ2-1
CDR3nt: TGTGCCAGCAGTTTGAAGAATTACGGGACAGGGGGTTACAATGAGCAGTTCTTC
CDR3aa: CASSLKNYGTGGYNEQFF

v_gene: TRBV29-1
d_gene: TRBD2
abundance: NA
j_gene: TRBJ2-5
CDR3nt: TGCAGCGTATCTAGCGGTCGTTCCGTGGCCCAGTACTTC
CDR3aa: CSVSSGRSVAQYF

v_gene: TRBV6-2/TRBV6-3
d_gene: NA
abundance: NA
j_gene: TRBJ1-5
CDR3nt: TGTGCCAGCAGTTCAGCTCTCGGTGGCAATCAGCCCCAGCATTTT
CDR3aa: CASSSALGGNQPQHF

v_gene: TRBV11-2
d_gene: TRBD1
abundance: many
j_gene: TRBJ2-7
CDR3nt: TGTGCCAGCAGCCATGGACAGGGTAGGGTCGACGAGCAGTACTTC
CDR3aa: CASSHGQGRVDEQYF

v_gene: TRBV20-1
d_gene: NA
abundance: NA
j_gene: TRBJ1-5
CDR3nt: TGCAGTGCTAGAGGGACTAGCGGGAGGGCCGGGACCAGGAATTACCAGCATTTT
CDR3aa: CSARGTSGRAGTRNYQHF